The 28 T cell receptor beta chains listed next were all sequenced from one sample in a study of shared clonotypes between healthy human individuals. Generated by immunoSEQ multiplex PCR, the TCRdb table keeps only in-frame clones and is missing some. This table holds millions of clones, roughly 95% found once. The naive CD8 fraction comprised CD45RO-negative cells positively selected for CCR7 and excluded terminally differentiated effector memory CD45RA+ cells. Sequencing was carried out using naive CD8+ T cells sorted from blood. The receptors were sampled from a man aged 18 to 29 in good health.

V and J are TRBV27 and TRBJ2-1; unclear D gene. V lost 7 bases, J lost 1 base, and 14 bases lay in between. Germline values: CDR1 MNHEY, CDR2 SMNVEV (reference sequence). CDR3 length equals 15 residues. The CDR3 loop reads CASTPMGDSYNEQFF. The DNA for the CDR3 is TGTGCCAGCACTCCCATGGGCGATTCCTACAATGAGCAGTTCTTC.

The chain is built from TRBV9 and TRBJ2-3; TRBD1 is a possible D gene (6 bases). V lost 3 bases and J lost 2, with 16 bases in between. This CDR3 spans 16 amino acids. CDR1 and CDR2 (germline): SGDLS, YYNGEE. CDR3 DNA sequence: TGTGCCAGCAGCGCCAGGAGTTCAGGGGACACAGATACGCAGTATTTT. Translated, it gives CASSARSSGDTDTQYF.

This rearrangement joins TRBV6-5 to TRBJ1-5, with 7 bases fitting TRBD1. This CDR3 comprises 14 residues. V trimming: 2 bases; J trimming: 9 bases; junction bases outside the gene matches: 7. Germline-derived CDR1 and CDR2 are MNHEY and SVGAGI. The DNA for the CDR3 is TGTGCCAGCAGTTACACAGGGGAGAATGGGCCCCAGCATTTT. It codes for CASSYTGENGPQHF.

V is TRBV4-1 and J is TRBJ1-5; D gene unclear. V lost 2 bases, J lost 0 bases, and 5 bases lay in between. CDR1 and CDR2 (germline): MGHRA, YSYEKL. The CDR3 loop spans 14 amino acids. CDR3 residues: CASSQHRSNQPQHF. For the CDR3, the DNA is TGCGCCAGCAGCCAACACCGTAGCAATCAGCCCCAGCATTTT.

CDR3 region: CASSEGQSYEQYF. The CDR3 coding sequence is TGTGCCAGCAGCGAGGGACAGTCCTACGAGCAGTACTTC. This chain links TRBV7-9 with TRBJ2-7; TRBD1 agrees at 7 bases. V was clipped by 5 bases and J by 1 base; unmatched bases: 2. CDR3 length: 13 residues. Per the germline V gene, CDR1 is SEHNR and CDR2 is FQNEAQ (reference sequence). The variable domain in full, with the rest retrieved from reference TRBV7-9 and TRBJ2-7, is DTGVSQNPRHKITKRGQNVTFRCDPISEHNRLYWYRQTLGQGPEFLTYFQNEAQLEKSRLLSDRFSAERPKGSFSTLEIQRTEQGDSAMYLCASSEGQSYEQYFGPGTRLTVT.

This clone was recorded once. This rearrangement joins TRBV30 to TRBJ2-7; 8 bases match TRBD1. After removal of 0 bases from V and 2 bases from J, the junction contained 9 bases not matched to a gene. This CDR3 is 16 amino acids long. Germline CDR1 and CDR2: GTSNPN and SVGIG (reference sequence). The CDR3 nucleotides are TGTGCCTGGAGTGTACCAGGGACAGGTCTTCCCTACGAGCAGTACTTC. Protein sequence: CAWSVPGTGLPYEQYF.

The rearrangement links TRBV6-4 to TRBJ2-7; 7 bases line up with TRBD2. CDR1 MRHNA and CDR2 SNTAGT come from the germline V gene. The CDR3 consists of 20 residues. J lost 3 bases, V lost 0 bases, and 20 bases had no gene match. The CDR3 is CASSDSGALSSGEVDYEQYF. The CDR3 DNA reads as TGTGCCAGCAGTGACTCAGGGGCGTTGTCTAGCGGAGAGGTCGACTACGAGCAGTACTTC.

The CDR3 loop is CASTSPQGMNSPLHF. The CDR3 DNA reads TGTGCCAGCACCTCCCCCCAGGGTATGAATTCACCCCTCCACTTT. This chain connects TRBV6-6 to TRBJ1-6; maybe TRBD1 (5 bases). Germline V gene sequence: CDR1 MNHNY, CDR2 SVGAGI (reference sequence). This CDR3 is built from 15 residues. The V end lost 7 bases, the J end lost 7 bases, and 17 bases lay between the germline ends.

Comments on this clone: At the DNA level, this CDR3 is encoded by other sequences in the same sample as well. The chain carries TRBV27 and TRBJ2-7; a weak D match, TRBD2 (6 bases). Trimming pared 0 bases from V and 0 bases from J, leaving 9 bases between. The CDR3 covers 15 residues. From germline, CDR1 is MNHEY and CDR2 SMNVEV (reference sequence). In DNA form, the CDR3 reads TGTGCCAGCAGTTTATCGGCCGGGGGCTCCTACGAGCAGTACTTC. Protein product: CASSLSAGGSYEQYF.

The chain joins TRBV5-1 to TRBJ2-1; 11 nucleotides align to TRBD1. V was pared by 6 bases and J by 7 bases, with 15 bases of the junction left unmatched. This CDR3 contains 17 residues. Germline CDR1 SGHRS, CDR2 YFSETQ. CDR3 nucleotides: TGCGCCAGCAAAATTGGACAGGGGGCAGACCAGATGAATGAGCAGTTCTTC. Amino acids: CASKIGQGADQMNEQFF.

J is TRBJ2-3 and V is TRBV14; TRBD2 is a possible D gene (6 bases). V was shortened by 4 bases and J by 2 bases, with 10 bases between the two germline ends. The CDR3 totals 14 residues. The germline CDR1 and CDR2 sequences are SGHDN and FVKESK. CDR3 protein: CASSPWTTTDTQYF. The CDR3 DNA is TGTGCCAGCAGCCCGTGGACTACCACAGATACGCAGTATTTT.

J is TRBJ2-5 and V is TRBV11-2, with D possibly TRBD1 on 5 matching bases. The CDR3 contains 16 residues. With 1 base removed from V and 5 bases from J, the gap between germline ends came to 17 bases. Germline V gene data show CDR1 as SGHAT and CDR2 as FQNNGV. The CDR3 DNA follows: TGTGCCAGCAGCTTAGGATCGCAGGGTCGCCGGGAGACCCAGTACTTC. Amino acids: CASSLGSQGRRETQYF.

This chain links TRBV2 with TRBJ2-1; D is possibly TRBD2 (6 bases). CDR1 is SNHLY, CDR2 FYNNEI, per germline. Between the trimmed V and J ends, which lost 6 bases and 3 bases, there was a span of 15 bases. The CDR3 covers 15 residues. The CDR3 protein is CASSYIGEVYNEQFF. Here the CDR3 DNA reads TGTGCCAGCAGCTATATCGGGGAGGTCTACAATGAGCAGTTCTTC.

The genes are TRBV27 and TRBJ2-2, with 9 bases that match TRBD1. V was pared by 5 bases and J by 7 bases, with 11 bases of the junction left unmatched. Germline-derived CDR1 and CDR2 are MNHEY and SMNVEV (reference sequence). The CDR3 has 16 residues. The CDR3 loop reads CASSTLGQGSIGELFF. CDR3 in DNA: TGTGCCAGCAGTACCCTGGGACAGGGCTCAATCGGGGAGCTGTTTTTT.

The gene calls are TRBV5-1 and TRBJ2-5, with 7 positions matching TRBD2. V trimming: 4 bases; J trimming: 1 base; junction bases outside the gene matches: 7. The length of the CDR3 is 15 residues. Germline CDR1 is SGHRS and CDR2 is YFSETQ. The CDR3 region is CASSPLAELQETQYF. DNA of the CDR3: TGCGCCAGCAGCCCTCTAGCGGAACTCCAAGAGACCCAGTACTTC.

This chain joins TRBV12-5 and TRBJ2-7; D is perhaps TRBD1 (5 bases). Germline CDR1 LGHNT, CDR2 FRNRAP. The CDR3 extends over 12 amino acids. The ends were cut back, 3 bases at V and 4 bases at J, with 7 bases in the middle. The CDR3 DNA is TGTGCTAGTGGTTTAGGACATTACGAGCAGTACTTC. Its protein product is CASGLGHYEQYF. Filled out from reference TRBV12-5 and TRBJ2-7, the complete variable domain reads DARVTQTPRHKVTEMGQEVTMRCQPILGHNTVFWYRQTMMQGLELLAYFRNRAPLDDSGMPKDRFSAEMPDATLATLKIQPSEPRDSAVYFCASGLGHYEQYFGPGTRLTVT.

Notes on this clone: The sample holds other DNA sequences that translate to the same CDR3. This chain joins TRBV15 and TRBJ2-7, with D unclear. This CDR3 is 14 amino acids long. CDR1 is LNHNV, CDR2 YYDKDF, per germline (reference sequence). Deletions cut 0 bases from V and 0 bases from J, with 6 bases between. CDR3 residues: CATSRDRSSYEQYF. CDR3 sequence (DNA): TGTGCCACCAGCAGAGACCGGAGCTCCTACGAGCAGTACTTC.

The chain recombines TRBV5-8 with TRBJ2-7; tentatively, D is TRBD1 (5 bases). This CDR3 has 15 residues. V lost 4 bases and J lost 4, with 18 bases in between. Germline loops: CDR1 SGHTS, CDR2 YDEGEE. DNA of the CDR3: TGTGCCAGCAGCCTAGACAGCTCCCCCAATTACGAGCAGTACTTC. This encodes CASSLDSSPNYEQYF.

This clone was counted a single time. The gene calls are TRBV28 and TRBJ1-2; TRBD1 is a possible D gene (5 bases). Trimming took off 1 base at V and 6 bases at J, with 12 bases between the two ends. CDR1 and CDR2 from the germline V gene are MDHEN and SYDVKM. This CDR3 is 14 amino acids long. The CDR3 loop is CASSLSRAGNGYTF. The CDR3 bases are TGTGCCAGCAGTTTATCTAGGGCAGGGAATGGCTACACCTTC.

The V and J genes are TRBV29-1 and TRBJ2-7, with 9 bases identical to TRBD1. The CDR3 consists of 14 residues. The ends lost 0 bases at V and 6 bases at J; junction bases unmatched: 6. The germline V gene encodes CDR1 SQVTM and CDR2 ANQGSEA. The CDR3 DNA is TGCAGCGTTGAAGACCCCGGGACAGGGAGCGAGCAGTACTTC. It specifies CSVEDPGTGSEQYF.

This chain uses TRBV30 with TRBJ1-2; no clear D. Germline assignment: CDR1 GTSNPN and CDR2 SVGIG (reference sequence). Trimming pared 3 bases from V and 8 bases from J, leaving 16 bases between. The CDR3 is 13 amino acids. The CDR3 DNA is TGTGCCTGGAGGGCACCTCTTTTGGAGGGCTACACCTTC. Amino acids: CAWRAPLLEGYTF.

To note about this clone: Different DNA sequences within this sample yield the same CDR3. This chain connects TRBV29-1 to TRBJ1-2; possible D gene TRBD1, 5 bases. Germline-derived CDR1 and CDR2 are SQVTM and ANQGSEA. V lost 3 bases to trimming and J lost 0 bases, with 8 bases between them. The CDR3 totals 13 residues. In DNA, the CDR3 is TGCAGCGTTGACGAGGGGACTAACTATGGCTACACCTTC. Encoded protein: CSVDEGTNYGYTF.

This chain links TRBV5-6 with TRBJ2-1, with unresolved D. The germline V gene encodes CDR1 SGHDT and CDR2 YYEEEE. V was trimmed by 0 bases and J by 9 bases, leaving 13 bases between them. CDR3 length: 14 amino acids. In nucleotides, the CDR3 is TGTGCCAGCAGCTTGGAATCTGGGTATGGTGAGCAGTTCTTC. This encodes CASSLESGYGEQFF.

This chain links TRBV27 with TRBJ2-5; 8 nucleotides match TRBD2. V lost 1 base to trimming and J lost 1 base; unmatched junction nucleotides: 2. The germline CDR1 and CDR2 sequences are MNHEY and SMNVEV (reference sequence). This CDR3 region has 15 residues. CDR3 sequence reads: CASSLYSGGQETQYF. In DNA form, the CDR3 reads TGTGCCAGCAGTTTATACAGCGGGGGCCAAGAGACCCAGTACTTC.

The CDR3: CASSLAVGVSSYEQYF. The CDR3 nucleotides are TGTGCCAGCAGCTTAGCCGTAGGGGTGTCCTCCTACGAGCAGTACTTC. The chain has TRBV7-9 and TRBJ2-7, with TRBD1 as a possible D gene (5 bases). The V gene's germline CDR1 is SEHNR and CDR2 FQNEAQ (reference sequence). This CDR3 comprises 16 residues. Trimming removed 0 bases from V and 0 bases from J, with 12 bases in between.

The V and J genes are TRBV28 and TRBJ2-3; the D call may be TRBD1 or TRBD2 (5 bases each). From germline, CDR1 is MDHEN and CDR2 SYDVKM. Deletions cut 6 bases from V and 2 bases from J, with 18 bases between. This CDR3 spans 16 amino acids. The CDR3 region has the DNA TGTGCCAGCAGCTTAGCATCCGGGGACCCCACAGATACGCAGTATTTT. Translated, it gives CASSLASGDPTDTQYF.

The chain uses TRBV30 and TRBJ2-7; 10 bases fit TRBD2. The length of the CDR3 is 14 residues. V lost 5 bases, J lost 0 bases, and 4 bases stayed unmatched. The V gene's germline CDR1 is GTSNPN and CDR2 SVGIG (reference sequence). The chain's CDR3 is CAWEVAGGSYEQYF. CDR3 nucleotide sequence: TGTGCCTGGGAAGTAGCGGGGGGCTCCTACGAGCAGTACTTC.

This clone was recorded only once. This CDR3 is also generated by other DNA sequences in the sample. The genes are TRBV30 and TRBJ1-3; no definite D call. The CDR3 spans 14 residues. Trimming left V 5 bases short and J 1 base short, with 12 bases between. Looked up from germline, CDR1 is GTSNPN and CDR2 is SVGIG (reference sequence). The CDR3 reads CAWEPGISGNTIYF. In DNA form, the CDR3 reads TGTGCCTGGGAACCAGGAATTTCTGGAAACACCATATATTTT. Complete variable domain (other parts from reference TRBV30 and TRBJ1-3): SQTIHQWPATLVQPVGSPLSLECTVEGTSNPNLYWYRQAAGRGLQLLFYSVGIGQISSEVPQNLSASRPQDRQFILSSKKLLLSDSGFYLCAWEPGISGNTIYFGEGSWLTVV.